These T cell receptor beta chains were read from a single sample in a study of cytomegalovirus exposure and HLA in healthy donors. Assay used: immunoSEQ multiplex PCR; TCRdb lists only in-frame clones, some missing. The data contain roughly 100,000 clones, under 80% of them singletons. The sequenced sample was PBMCs. The receptors were gathered from a woman under 30 in good health and CMV-seropositive. The conserved cysteine and the conserved F or W are not part of the CDR3 here. A D gene is named only where the DNA matches it firmly.

D gene,V gene,CDR3 protein
NA,TRBV5-1,ASSTGYTEAF
TRBD1,TRBV7-2,ASSPGTGGGYGYT
TRBD1,TRBV10-2,ASSESRTGSSPLH
NA,TRBV6-1,ASSLMRRETQY
NA,TRBV28,ASSTPIGGVGYGYT
TRBD2,TRBV5-1,ASSYGTSGRMYMNEQF
TRBD1,TRBV5-4,ASSDSGTGIGKLF
NA,TRBV6-1,ASSEPWEGPNYGYT
TRBD2,TRBV5-6,ASSTRRTSGDEQF
TRBD2,TRBV7-6,ASSVGTSVGTDTQY
TRBD2,TRBV4-3,ASSQETSGSFYNEQF
TRBD2,TRBV7-7,ASSSGLAGGNEQF
TRBD2,TRBV27,ASRAGAGSADTQY
NA,TRBV5-1,ASSLQGTDEKLF
NA,TRBV7-9,ASSLGVGPLETQY
TRBD1,TRBV25-1,ASSRGTGGIQETQY
NA,TRBV19,ASSFRGRGDEQY
NA,TRBV30,AWTVLDSYEQY
NA,TRBV13,ASSFIPDTQY
TRBD1,TRBV6-1,ASSETGDYGYT
TRBD2,TRBV7-8,ASSAGVVNYEQY
NA,TRBV5-1,ASSSGTRVIGVGSPLH